This T cell receptor (beta chain) emerged from a study of blood T cells in healthy people across ages. For the second PCR, which ran for about 6 to 11 cycles, a sample-barcoded 5' primer and a J-beta primer mix were used. TCRdb fed the 5' RACE reads into MiXCR, producing one record per CDR3 protein. The sample lists roughly 1.5 million distinct CDR3 sequences, approximately 43% occurring once. As concerns this clonotype: Its target is unknown.

Germline assignment: CDR1 DFQATT and CDR2 SNEGSKA (reference sequence). The CDR3 runs to 12 residues. Study-level points and caveats: When set beside aged donors, long-lived donors presented more naive CD4+ cells and higher diversity. Underestimates were what the diversity estimates from one million T cells were considered to be. With age, beta diversity per million T cells declined roughly linearly, significantly by approximately 41.

The TCR comes from a woman younger than 35 in good health. V gene TRBV20-1 combines with J gene TRBJ2-7, with TRBD2 as a possible D gene (5 bases). The end of the DNA is better explained by TRBJ2-5, so the J call may be wrong. Source material: blood. The chain's CDR3 is CSASNSRGTQYF. The CDR3 coding sequence is TGCAGTGCTAGTAACTCCCGGGGGACCCAGTACTTC.